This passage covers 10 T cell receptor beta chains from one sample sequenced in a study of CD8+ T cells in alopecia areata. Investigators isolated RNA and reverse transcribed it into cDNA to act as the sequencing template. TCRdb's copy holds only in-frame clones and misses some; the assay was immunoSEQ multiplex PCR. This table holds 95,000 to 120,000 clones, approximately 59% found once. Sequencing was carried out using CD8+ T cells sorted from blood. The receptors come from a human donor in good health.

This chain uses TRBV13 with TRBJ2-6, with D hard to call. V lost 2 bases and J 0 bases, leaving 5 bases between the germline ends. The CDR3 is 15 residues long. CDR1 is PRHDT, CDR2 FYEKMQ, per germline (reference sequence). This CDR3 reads CASSLYGSGANVLTF. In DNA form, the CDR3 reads TGTGCCAGCAGCTTATACGGCTCTGGGGCCAACGTCCTGACTTTC.

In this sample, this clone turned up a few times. The CDR3 DNA reads as TGTGCCAGCAGCGAAAAGCCCCTGGGGGTGGGCACCGGGGAGCTGTTTTTT. Amino acid sequence: CASSEKPLGVGTGELFF. The V call is TRBV7-3, the J call TRBJ2-2; tentatively, D is TRBD1 or TRBD2 (5 bases each). The germline V gene has CDR1 SGHTA and CDR2 FQGTGA. The CDR3 length is 17 residues. Trimming removed 5 bases at V and 4 bases at J, with 20 bases between.

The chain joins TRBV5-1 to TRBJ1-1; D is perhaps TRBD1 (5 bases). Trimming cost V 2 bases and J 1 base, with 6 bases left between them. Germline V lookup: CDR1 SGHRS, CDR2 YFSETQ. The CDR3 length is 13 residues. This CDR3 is CASSFGQNTEAFF. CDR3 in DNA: TGCGCCAGCAGCTTTGGACAGAACACTGAAGCTTTCTTT.

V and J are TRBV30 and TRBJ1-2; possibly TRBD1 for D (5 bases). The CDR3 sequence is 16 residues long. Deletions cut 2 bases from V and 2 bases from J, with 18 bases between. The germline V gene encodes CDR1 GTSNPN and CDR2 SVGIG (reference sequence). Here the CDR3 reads CAWSLFAGGTNYGYTF. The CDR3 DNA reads TGTGCCTGGAGTCTCTTCGCTGGGGGAACGAACTATGGCTACACCTTC.

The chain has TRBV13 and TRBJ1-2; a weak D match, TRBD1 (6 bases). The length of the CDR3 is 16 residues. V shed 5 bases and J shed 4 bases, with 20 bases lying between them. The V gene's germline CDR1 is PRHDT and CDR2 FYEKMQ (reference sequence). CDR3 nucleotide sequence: TGTGCCAGCAGCAAACCCTCCTCGGGGGGCGGCTATGGCTACACCTTC. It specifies CASSKPSSGGGYGYTF.

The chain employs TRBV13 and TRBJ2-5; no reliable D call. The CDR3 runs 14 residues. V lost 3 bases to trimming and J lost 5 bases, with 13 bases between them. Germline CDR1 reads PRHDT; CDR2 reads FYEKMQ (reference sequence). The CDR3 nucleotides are TGTGCCAGCAGCTTTTGGCCCTCCTGGGAGACCCAGTACTTC. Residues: CASSFWPSWETQYF.

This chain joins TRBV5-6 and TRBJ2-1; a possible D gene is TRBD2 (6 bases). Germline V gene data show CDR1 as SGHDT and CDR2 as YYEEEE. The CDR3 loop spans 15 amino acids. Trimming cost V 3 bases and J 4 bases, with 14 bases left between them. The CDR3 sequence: CASSSPTGGYNEQFF. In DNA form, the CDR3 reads TGTGCCAGCAGCTCTCCCACCGGGGGTTACAATGAGCAGTTCTTC. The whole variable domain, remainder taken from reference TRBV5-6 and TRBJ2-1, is DAGVTQSPTHLIKTRGQQVTLRCSPKSGHDTVSWYQQALGQGPQFIFQYYEEEERQRGNFPDRFSGHQFPNYSSELNVNALLLGDSALYLCASSSPTGGYNEQFFGPGTRLTVL.

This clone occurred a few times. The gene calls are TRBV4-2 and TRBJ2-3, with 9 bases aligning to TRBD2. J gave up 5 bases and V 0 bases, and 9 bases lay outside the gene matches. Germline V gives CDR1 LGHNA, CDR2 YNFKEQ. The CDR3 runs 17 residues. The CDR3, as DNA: TGTGCCAGCAGCCAAGATCCTGGCGGGGGGGCGGGAGATACGCAGTATTTT. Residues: CASSQDPGGGAGDTQYF.

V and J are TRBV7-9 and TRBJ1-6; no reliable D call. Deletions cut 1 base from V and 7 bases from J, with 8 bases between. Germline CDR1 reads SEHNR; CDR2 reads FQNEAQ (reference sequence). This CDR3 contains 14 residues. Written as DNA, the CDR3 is TGTGCCAGCAGCTTAGGAGACCCGAATTCACCCCTCCACTTT. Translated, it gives CASSLGDPNSPLHF. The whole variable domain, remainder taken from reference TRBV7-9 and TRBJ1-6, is DTGVSQNPRHKITKRGQNVTFRCDPISEHNRLYWYRQTLGQGPEFLTYFQNEAQLEKSRLLSDRFSAERPKGSFSTLEIQRTEQGDSAMYLCASSLGDPNSPLHFGNGTRLTVT.

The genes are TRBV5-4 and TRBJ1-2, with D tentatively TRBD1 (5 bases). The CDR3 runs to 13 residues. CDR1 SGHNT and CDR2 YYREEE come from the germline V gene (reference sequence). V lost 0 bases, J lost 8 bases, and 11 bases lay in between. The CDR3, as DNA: TGTGCCAGCAGCTTGGTAGGGGCGCAAGGCTACACCTTC. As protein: CASSLVGAQGYTF.